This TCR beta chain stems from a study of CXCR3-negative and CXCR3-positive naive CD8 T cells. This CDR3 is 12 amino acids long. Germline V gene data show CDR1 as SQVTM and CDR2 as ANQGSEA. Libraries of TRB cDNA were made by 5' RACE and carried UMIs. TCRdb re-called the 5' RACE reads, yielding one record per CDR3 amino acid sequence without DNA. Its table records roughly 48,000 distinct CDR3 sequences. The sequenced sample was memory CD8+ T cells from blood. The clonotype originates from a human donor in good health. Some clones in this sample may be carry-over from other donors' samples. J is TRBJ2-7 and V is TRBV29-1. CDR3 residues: CSVADSTFEQYF.